The sequence of this T cell receptor beta chain was determined in a study of blood T cell repertoires in COVID-19. Looking at the study overall: From T cells, B-cell-depleted T cells, or PBMCs came the material, which was cDNA or gDNA.

Per the original methods: By means of reference gene primer amplification, nucleated cell counts were estimated. Using immunoSEQ multiplex PCR, the repertoire was profiled, and TCRdb retains in-frame clones only, with some absent. The DNA gave D and trimming, while V, J and clone size come from that table. The sample includes hundreds of thousands of clones, around 88% of them seen just once. Seattle patient enrollment occurred during active infection, with longitudinal follow-up thereafter. Per germline, CDR1 SGHVS and CDR2 FQNEAQ. The CDR3 sequence is 16 residues long. J lost 6 bases, V lost 2 bases, and 10 bases had no gene match.

This rearrangement joins TRBV7-8 to TRBJ1-2; 9 nucleotides agree with TRBD1. The origin of this receptor is a woman aged 70-85 years with COVID-19, enrolled during active disease. Input material: peripheral blood. The CDR3 bases are TGTGCCAGCAGCTTAAGAAGGGACAGGGATTCTCATGGCTACACCTTC. Amino acid sequence: CASSLRRDRDSHGYTF.